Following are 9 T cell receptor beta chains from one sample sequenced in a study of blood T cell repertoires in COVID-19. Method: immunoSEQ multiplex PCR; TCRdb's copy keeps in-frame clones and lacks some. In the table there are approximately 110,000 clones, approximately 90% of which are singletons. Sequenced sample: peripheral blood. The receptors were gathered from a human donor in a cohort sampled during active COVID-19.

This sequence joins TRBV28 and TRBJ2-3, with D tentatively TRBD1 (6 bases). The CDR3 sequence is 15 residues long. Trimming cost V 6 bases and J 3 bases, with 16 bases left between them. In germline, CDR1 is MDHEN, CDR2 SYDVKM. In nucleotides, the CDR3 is TGTGCCAGCAGCAAGGACAGCTGGGGAACAGATACGCAGTATTTT. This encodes CASSKDSWGTDTQYF. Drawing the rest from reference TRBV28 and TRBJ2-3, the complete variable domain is DVKVTQSSRYLVKRTGEKVFLECVQDMDHENMFWYRQDPGLGLRLIYFSYDVKMKEKGDIPEGYSVSREKKERFSLILESASTNQTSMYLCASSKDSWGTDTQYFGPGTRLTVL.

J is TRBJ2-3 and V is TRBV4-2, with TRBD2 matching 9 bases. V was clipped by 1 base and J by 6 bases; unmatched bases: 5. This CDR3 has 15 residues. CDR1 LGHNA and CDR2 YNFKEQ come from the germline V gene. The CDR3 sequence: CASSQGGLAGDTQYF. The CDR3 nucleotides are TGTGCCAGCAGCCAAGGGGGGCTAGCGGGGGATACGCAGTATTTT.

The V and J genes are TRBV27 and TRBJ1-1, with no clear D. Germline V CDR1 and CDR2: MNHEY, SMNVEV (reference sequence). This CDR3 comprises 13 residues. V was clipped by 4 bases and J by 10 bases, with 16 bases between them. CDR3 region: CASSSSPGAGAFF. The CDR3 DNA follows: TGTGCCAGCAGTTCGTCCCCTGGCGCGGGAGCTTTCTTT.

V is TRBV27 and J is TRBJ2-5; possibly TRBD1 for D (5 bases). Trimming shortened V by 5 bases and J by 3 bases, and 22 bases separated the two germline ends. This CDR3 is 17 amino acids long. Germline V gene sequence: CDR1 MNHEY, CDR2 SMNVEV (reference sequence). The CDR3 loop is CASSQGPDSSIKETQYF. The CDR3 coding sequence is TGTGCCAGCAGTCAGGGTCCGGATTCCAGCATTAAAGAGACCCAGTACTTC.

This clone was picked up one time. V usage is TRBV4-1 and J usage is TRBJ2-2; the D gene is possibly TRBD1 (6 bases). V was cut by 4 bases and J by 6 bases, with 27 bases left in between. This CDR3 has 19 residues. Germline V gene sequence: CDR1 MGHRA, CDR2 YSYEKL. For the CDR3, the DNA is TGCGCCAGCAGCCGAGGGGGTTTGGTAAGGGGCCCTGATCCCGGGGAGCTGTTTTTT. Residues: CASSRGGLVRGPDPGELFF.

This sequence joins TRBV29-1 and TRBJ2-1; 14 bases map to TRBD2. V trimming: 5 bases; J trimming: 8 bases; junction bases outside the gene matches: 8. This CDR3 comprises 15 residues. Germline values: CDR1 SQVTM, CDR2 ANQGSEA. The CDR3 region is CSVSGTSGGGHEQFF. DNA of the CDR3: TGCAGCGTTTCAGGGACTAGCGGGGGCGGCCATGAGCAGTTCTTC.

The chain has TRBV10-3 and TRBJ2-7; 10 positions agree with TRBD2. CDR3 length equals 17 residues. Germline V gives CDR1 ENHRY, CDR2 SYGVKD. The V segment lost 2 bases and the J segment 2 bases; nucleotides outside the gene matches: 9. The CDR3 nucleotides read TGTGCCATCAGTGAGCAATTGCTAGCGGGGGAGACCTACGAGCAGTACTTC. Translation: CAISEQLLAGETYEQYF.

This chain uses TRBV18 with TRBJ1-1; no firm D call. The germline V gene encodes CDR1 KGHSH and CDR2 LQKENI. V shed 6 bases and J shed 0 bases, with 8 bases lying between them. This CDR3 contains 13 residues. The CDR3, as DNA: TGTGCCAGCTCCCCGAGCCTGAACACTGAAGCTTTCTTT. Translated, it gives CASSPSLNTEAFF.

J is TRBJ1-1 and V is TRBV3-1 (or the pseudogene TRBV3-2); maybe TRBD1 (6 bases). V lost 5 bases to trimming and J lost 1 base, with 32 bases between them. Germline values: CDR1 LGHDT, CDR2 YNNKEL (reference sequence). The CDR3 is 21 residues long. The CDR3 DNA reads TGTGCCAGCAGCTCCCGGGGGGGAGACAGGTCGGTCTTCTTAAAGAACACTGAAGCTTTCTTT. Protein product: CASSSRGGDRSVFLKNTEAFF.